These 23 T cell receptor beta chains were sequenced from one sample in a study of cytomegalovirus exposure and HLA in healthy donors. Produced via immunoSEQ multiplex PCR; TCRdb's table is partial and in-frame only. The sample records 150,000 to 200,000 clones, roughly 86% being singletons. Input material: PBMCs. All receptors come from a woman under 30 in good health and CMV-seronegative.

This clone was recorded once. The chain's CDR3 is CASSLGTGWTNEAFF. The CDR3 DNA sequence: TGTGCCAGCAGCTTAGGTACAGGTTGGACAAATGAAGCTTTCTTT. The chain employs TRBV5-8 and TRBJ1-1; D perhaps matches TRBD1 (5 bases). In germline, CDR1 is SGHTS, CDR2 YDEGEE. The CDR3 has 15 residues. V was trimmed by 2 bases and J by 7 bases, leaving 18 bases between them. Combining the CDR3 with reference TRBV5-8 and TRBJ1-1 gives the whole variable domain EAGVTQSPTHLIKTRGQQATLRCSPISGHTSVYWYQQALGLGLQFLLWYDEGEERNRGNFPPRFSGRQFPNYSSELNVNALELEDSALYLCASSLGTGWTNEAFFGQGTRLTVV.

The chain uses TRBV28 and TRBJ2-7; 9 bases line up with TRBD1. The V gene's germline CDR1 is MDHEN and CDR2 SYDVKM. The CDR3 is 16 amino acids. Losses at the gene ends were 4 bases for V and 7 bases for J; bases not matched to a gene: 14. The CDR3 coding sequence is TGTGCCAGCAGTTACCCGCTGGGACAGGGTCGCAATGAGCAGTACTTC. It codes for CASSYPLGQGRNEQYF.

The chain uses TRBV19 and TRBJ2-1, with a weak D call TRBD1 (5 bases). The germline V gene has CDR1 LNHDA and CDR2 SQIVND (reference sequence). The V end was cut by 1 base, the J end by 3 bases, with 13 bases between. CDR3 length: 16 residues. The CDR3 region is CASSIGGRDDYNEQFF. In DNA, the CDR3 is TGTGCCAGTAGTATAGGAGGCAGGGATGACTACAATGAGCAGTTCTTC.

The J gene is TRBJ2-1, the V gene TRBV29-1; D is possibly TRBD1 (6 bases). V was pared by 7 bases and J by 5 bases, with 12 bases between. The CDR3 covers 12 residues. Germline-derived CDR1 and CDR2 are SQVTM and ANQGSEA. The CDR3 DNA follows: TGCAGCGCTGGACAGCCTGACAATGAGCAGTTCTTC. It encodes CSAGQPDNEQFF.

This sequence joins TRBV5-1 and TRBJ2-1, with TRBD1 matching 9 bases. The V and J ends lost 0 bases and 4 bases, in that order; junction bases with no gene match: 8. This CDR3 is 17 amino acids long. CDR1 is SGHRS and CDR2 is YFSETQ in the germline V gene. The CDR3 sequence: CASSLGDREILYNEQFF. CDR3 nucleotides: TGCGCCAGCAGCTTGGGGGACAGGGAGATTTTATACAATGAGCAGTTCTTC.

This clone occurred once. The J gene is TRBJ2-3, the V gene TRBV6-5; unclear D gene. The ends were cut back, 6 bases at V and 0 bases at J, with 4 bases in the middle. Per the germline V gene, CDR1 is MNHEY and CDR2 is SVGAGI. The CDR3 spans 12 residues. The CDR3 DNA sequence: TGTGCCAGCAGGCAGAGCACAGATACGCAGTATTTT. Its translation is CASRQSTDTQYF.

The CDR3 spells CASSQDPSGVSTDTQYF. CDR3 DNA: TGCGCCAGCAGCCAAGATCCCAGCGGAGTCAGCACAGATACGCAGTATTTT. The chain has TRBV4-1 and TRBJ2-3; perhaps TRBD2 as D (5 bases). Trimming removed 0 bases from V and 0 bases from J, with 13 bases in between. Germline CDR1 reads MGHRA; CDR2 reads YSYEKL. CDR3 length: 17 residues.

The genes are TRBV7-2 and TRBJ2-5, with 9 bases matching TRBD1. Germline-derived CDR1 and CDR2 are SGHTA and FQGNSA. This CDR3 has 15 amino acids. The ends lost 3 bases at V and 2 bases at J; junction bases unmatched: 4. The CDR3 DNA is TGTGCCAGCAGCTTTGACAGGGGGTATCAAGAGACCCAGTACTTC. This gives the protein CASSFDRGYQETQYF.

This chain uses TRBV5-1 with TRBJ2-1; D might be TRBD2 (5 bases). Germline V gene lookup returns CDR1 SGHRS and CDR2 YFSETQ. V gave up 0 bases and J gave up 8 bases, with 6 bases separating them. The CDR3 has 12 amino acids. CDR3 amino acids: CASSLVGDEQFF. For the CDR3, the DNA is TGCGCCAGCAGCTTGGTCGGGGATGAGCAGTTCTTC.

The CDR3 DNA follows: TGTGCCAGCAGCCCTGAAAGGGCGGGACAGTACTACGAGCAGTACTTC. This sequence encodes CASSPERAGQYYEQYF. The V and J genes are TRBV27 and TRBJ2-7, with D maybe TRBD1 (7 bases). From germline, CDR1 is MNHEY and CDR2 SMNVEV (reference sequence). The length of the CDR3 is 16 residues. The V end was cut by 6 bases, the J end by 3 bases, with 21 bases between.

This clone was counted a single time. The chain uses TRBV4-1 and TRBJ2-7, with 9 bases lining up with TRBD2. CDR1 and CDR2 from the germline V gene are MGHRA and YSYEKL. J lost 1 base, V lost 4 bases, and 8 bases had no gene match. This CDR3 comprises 16 residues. The CDR3 is CASSPPASGISYEQYF. Here the CDR3 DNA reads TGCGCCAGCAGCCCCCCGGCTAGCGGGATTTCCTACGAGCAGTACTTC.

This clone was seen more than once but under ten times. The chain uses TRBV12-5 and TRBJ2-3; 7 positions agree with TRBD1. After removal of 5 bases from V and 0 bases from J, the junction contained 5 bases not matched to a gene. CDR1 is LGHNT, CDR2 FRNRAP, per germline. The CDR3 sequence is 15 residues long. The CDR3 region has the DNA TGTGCTAGTGGTCGAACAGGGGCCAGCACAGATACGCAGTATTTT. Amino acid sequence: CASGRTGASTDTQYF.

This clone showed up just once. This chain joins TRBV6-4 and TRBJ2-2, with D possibly matching TRBD2 (5 bases). Germline V lookup: CDR1 MRHNA, CDR2 SNTAGT. There are 13 residues in the CDR3. V dropped 5 bases and J dropped 4 bases, with 8 bases sitting between them. CDR3 in amino acids: CASSPGSTGELFF. CDR3 DNA sequence: TGTGCCAGCAGTCCGGGGTCCACCGGGGAGCTGTTTTTT.

In this sample, this clone turned up a few times. CDR3 sequence: CASSERGGWYQETQYF. The CDR3 DNA sequence: TGTGCCAGCAGTGAACGGGGGGGCTGGTACCAAGAGACCCAGTACTTC. This chain connects TRBV6-1 to TRBJ2-5; TRBD2 aligns across 8 bases. CDR1 is MNHNS, CDR2 SASEGT, per germline. The CDR3 runs to 16 residues. Trimming removed 2 bases from V and 0 bases from J; junction bases left unmatched: 5.

The chain links TRBV5-4 to TRBJ2-2, with TRBD2 as a possible D gene (7 bases). This CDR3 has 17 amino acids. V was cut by 1 base and J by 6 bases, with 19 bases left in between. The germline gives CDR1 SGHNT, CDR2 YYREEE (reference sequence). The CDR3 loop is CASSLPHLAGAAGELFF. CDR3 coding DNA: TGTGCCAGCAGCTTGCCGCATTTGGCGGGGGCGGCCGGGGAGCTGTTTTTT.

This chain uses TRBV28 with TRBJ1-2, with D unclear. This CDR3 comprises 13 residues. The germline V gene has CDR1 MDHEN and CDR2 SYDVKM. The V end was cut by 1 base, the J end by 6 bases, with 9 bases between. CDR3 DNA: TGTGCCAGCAGTTTATTATTGGGCGATGGCTACACCTTC. Encoded protein: CASSLLLGDGYTF.

This chain links TRBV25-1 with TRBJ1-2; possibly TRBD1 for D (5 bases). Germline assignment: CDR1 MGHDK and CDR2 SYGVNS. This CDR3 spans 12 amino acids. V lost 4 bases and J 7 bases, leaving 10 bases between the germline ends. CDR3 amino acids: CASSGQGGGYTF. The CDR3 nucleotides are TGTGCCAGCAGTGGCCAGGGTGGTGGCTACACCTTC.

The V and J genes are TRBV28 and TRBJ1-1, with 7 bases lining up with TRBD1. CDR1 MDHEN and CDR2 SYDVKM come from the germline V gene. The junction had 17 bases not matched to a gene; V was cut back by 6 bases and J by 10 bases. This CDR3 has 15 residues. CDR3 sequence (DNA): TGTGCCAGCAGGCGCGCCGGGACAGATTATCTGAGAGCTTTCTTT. It translates to CASRRAGTDYLRAFF. Filled out from reference TRBV28 and TRBJ1-1, the complete variable domain reads DVKVTQSSRYLVKRTGEKVFLECVQDMDHENMFWYRQDPGLGLRLIYFSYDVKMKEKGDIPEGYSVSREKKERFSLILESASTNQTSMYLCASRRAGTDYLRAFFGQGTRLTVV.

The chain employs TRBV5-1 and TRBJ1-2; a possible D gene is TRBD1 (5 bases). Germline CDR1 and CDR2: SGHRS and YFSETQ. This CDR3 is 14 amino acids long. Trimming stripped 4 bases from V and 6 bases from J, with 16 bases between. The CDR3 region is CASSPTGSWHGYTF. The CDR3 DNA reads TGCGCCAGCAGCCCTACAGGAAGTTGGCATGGCTACACCTTC. Combining the CDR3 with reference TRBV5-1 and TRBJ1-2 gives the whole variable domain KAGVTQTPRYLIKTRGQQVTLSCSPISGHRSVSWYQQTPGQGLQFLFEYFSETQRNKGNFPGRFSGRQFSNSRSEMNVSTLELGDSALYLCASSPTGSWHGYTFGSGTRLTVV.

This chain uses TRBV7-8 with TRBJ2-7, with 7 bases aligning to TRBD1. The CDR3 runs 15 residues. V lost 5 bases to trimming and J lost 2 bases; unmatched junction nucleotides: 9. Germline V gene lookup returns CDR1 SGHVS and CDR2 FQNEAQ. The CDR3 nucleotides read TGTGCCAGCAGCCACCAAGGACAGGATCCCTACGAGCAGTACTTC. Its protein is CASSHQGQDPYEQYF. The full variable domain, in which reference TRBV7-8 and TRBJ2-7 provide the parts outside the CDR3, is GAGVSQSPRYKVAKRGQDVALRCDPISGHVSLFWYQQALGQGPEFLTYFQNEAQLDKSGLPSDRFFAERPEGSVSTLKIQRTQQEDSAVYLCASSHQGQDPYEQYFGPGTRLTVT.

The chain couples TRBV19 to TRBJ1-5; tentatively, D is TRBD1 (5 bases). This CDR3 spans 17 amino acids. Germline values: CDR1 LNHDA, CDR2 SQIVND (reference sequence). V lost 3 bases and J lost 0, with 15 bases in between. The CDR3 coding sequence is TGTGCCAGTAGTATGAGTCAGGGATCTCATAGCAATCAGCCCCAGCATTTT. It is translated as CASSMSQGSHSNQPQHF.

The rearrangement joins TRBV29-1 to TRBJ2-1; 11 nucleotides agree with TRBD2. J lost 0 bases, V lost 6 bases, and 7 bases had no gene match. Germline lookup yields CDR1 SQVTM and CDR2 ANQGSEA. The length of the CDR3 is 16 residues. CDR3 sequence: CSVLIAGGPSYNEQFF. DNA of the CDR3: TGCAGCGTGTTAATAGCGGGAGGGCCCTCCTACAATGAGCAGTTCTTC.

The chain employs TRBV27 and TRBJ1-2; 7 bases are a match to TRBD1. This CDR3 region has 17 residues. CDR1 and CDR2 from the germline V gene are MNHEY and SMNVEV (reference sequence). J lost 2 bases, V lost 2 bases, and 11 bases had no gene match. The CDR3: CASSLGGGQLLNYGYTF. The CDR3 DNA sequence: TGTGCCAGCAGTTTAGGAGGGGGACAGCTCTTAAACTATGGCTACACCTTC.